Sequencing of this TCR beta chain was carried out in a study of regulatory T cells in long-lasting Graves disease. This CDR3 spans 17 amino acids. V shed 6 bases and J shed 0 bases, with 17 bases lying between them. In this sample, this clonotype turned up a few times. TCR beta libraries were built with iRepertoire HTBI primers and Arm-PCR of CDR3 regions. Using its own MiXCR run on the multiplex PCR reads, TCRdb lists one record per CDR3 protein. The table shows more than 450,000 distinct CDR3 sequences, with around 15% occurring only once. Sample time point: newly diagnosed GD, antithyroid drugs for less than 3 months. With RNA extracted from PBMCs as input, the TCR library was made. American Thyroid Association guidelines defined how Graves' disease was diagnosed. These data were also filed under a second study, of T cells in Graves' hyperthyroidism and ophthalmopathy. From that report: The diagnostic basis comprised clinical symptoms, serum thyroxine and TRAb, thyroid ultrasound and orbital computed tomography.

The V gene is TRBV12-3 or TRBV12-4, the J gene TRBJ2-2; D uncertain. The TCR originated in a man aged 40-55 years with Graves disease. The sequenced sample was peripheral blood mononuclear cells (PBMCs), obtained at new diagnosis, from a patient treated with antithyroid drugs. CDR3 loop: CASSFRRAGSNTGELFF. Here the CDR3 DNA reads TGTGCCAGCAGCTTTCGCCGGGCAGGTTCGAACACCGGGGAGCTGTTTTTT.